This is a list of T cell receptor beta chains from one sample in a study of T cell repertoires in cytomegalovirus infection. In TCRdb, the reads were re-called with MiXCR into one record per CDR3 protein. Counted here are 400,000 to 600,000 distinct CDR3 sequences, approximately 40% occurring once; the ten biggest clones make up about two fifths. What these receptors recognize is not known. The sequences come from cultured PBMCs, collected from culture after CMV antigen stimulation. The receptors here all came from a human donor in good health (CMV status not recorded). Some clones in this sample may be carry-over from other donors' samples. Both conserved end residues are part of each CDR3. Not all rows give a size; the values are once, few, many and, for expanded clones, a class.

V	J	size	CDR3
TRBV6-1	TRBJ2-7	few	CAARTGGGSYEQYF
TRBV7-2	TRBJ2-7	NA	CASSLPGPGREQYF
TRBV11-2	TRBJ2-1	NA	CASSIALSGNEQFF
TRBV20-1	TRBJ2-1	NA	CSARDIGLANEQFF
TRBV4-1	TRBJ2-1	NA	CASSQGTGGYEQFF
TRBV7-2	TRBJ2-7	NA	CASSLGLAGSEQYF
TRBV12-3/TRBV12-4	TRBJ1-1	NA	CASSKGGLDTEAFF
TRBV20-1	TRBJ1-1	NA	CSARENAGRWAFF
TRBV4-1	TRBJ2-3	NA	CASSQGLGTISTDTQYF
TRBV11-1	TRBJ2-1	NA	CASSLAIASGQFF
TRBV7-6	TRBJ2-7	few	CACRGGGFWSYEQYF
TRBV3-1	TRBJ2-5	NA	CASSQEWRTQYF
TRBV11-3	TRBJ2-2	once	CASSPSRSTGELFF
TRBV6-5	TRBJ2-1	NA	CASSYSGPLDDEQFF
TRBV5-6	TRBJ2-1	NA	CASSLGIMTSGILNSYNEQFF
TRBV7-9	TRBJ2-5	NA	CASSLAWEGRKTQYF
TRBV27	TRBJ2-7	NA	CASSSRGLAGVYEQYF
TRBV10-3	TRBJ1-2	few	CAIRGNTGGGYTF
TRBV2	TRBJ2-7	few	CASSLRGANEQYF
TRBV4-1	TRBJ1-1	few	CASSQRPTGGGTRWDTEAFF
TRBV2	TRBJ2-5	NA	CASSYGVEETQYF
TRBV27	TRBJ2-5	NA	CASSPFSGLQETQYF
TRBV12-3/TRBV12-4	TRBJ2-3	few	CASSLVGASDTQYF
TRBV7-2	TRBJ2-7	few	CASSFGLAGGFDEQYF
TRBV2	TRBJ2-2	NA	CASIQTGYTGELFF
TRBV7-8	TRBJ2-7	NA	CASSLGWSSGAYEQYF
TRBV4-1	TRBJ1-5	NA	CALETQHF
TRBV6-5	TRBJ1-2	NA	CASSYQKNYGYTF
TRBV6-2/TRBV6-3	TRBJ1-1	few	CASNWDGTNTEAFF
TRBV6-5	TRBJ2-1	NA	CATNSGSNEQFF
TRBV28	TRBJ2-5	few	CASSVPGLAGGQETQYF
TRBV11-2	TRBJ2-1	NA	CASSLIRRGGRNEQFF
TRBV20-1	TRBJ1-1	NA	CSAREADEQAPEAFF
TRBV7-2	TRBJ1-2	many	CASSFAEGEYGYTF
TRBV11-2	TRBJ2-7	NA	CASSLGGTGFIPHEQYF
TRBV12-3/TRBV12-4	TRBJ1-1	few	CASSFGGGRTEAFF
TRBV7-2	TRBJ1-1	few	CASSLILGNTEAFF
TRBV6-1	TRBJ1-4	few	CASSSLGTPFYSDEKLFF
TRBV28	TRBJ1-1	NA	CASSLWGIRGNSNTEAFF
TRBV29-1	TRBJ2-1	NA	CSVYLAGKPYNEQFF
TRBV12-3/TRBV12-4	TRBJ2-2	few	CASSRPTGQLSGELFF
TRBV18	TRBJ1-5	NA	CASSEGQQRVQPQHF
TRBV10-3	TRBJ2-7	NA	CAIRDLGDRGYEQYF
TRBV28	TRBJ2-7	NA	CASSVWGQSYEQYF
TRBV6-5	TRBJ2-7	once	CASSYNTNYEQYF
TRBV5-6	TRBJ2-2	NA	CASSLQGLNTGELFF
TRBV5-4	TRBJ1-1	NA	CASSLFGVSGTEAFF
TRBV20-1	TRBJ2-1	NA	CSAREDSAGSYNEQFF
TRBV7-2	TRBJ2-1	many	CASSRAHGDRNEQFF
TRBV7-2	TRBJ2-5	few	CASSAGLAGETQYF
TRBV7-2	TRBJ2-5	few	CASSAIRAVETQYF
TRBV6-5	TRBJ2-5	few	CAAGRAYQETQYF
TRBV7-2	TRBJ1-5	few	CASSLDVLVQPQHF